What follows are 5 T cell receptor beta chains derived from one specimen sequenced in a study of radiotherapy plus CTLA-4 blockade in lung cancer. The protocol was immunoSEQ multiplex PCR, while the TCRdb copy is restricted to in-frame clones and leaves out a portion. The table includes more than 95,000 clones, around 79% detected once. The source was peripheral blood, collected from a patient treated with radiotherapy plus ipilimumab. These receptors were collected from a human donor with non-small cell lung cancer who had a partial response to radiotherapy plus ipilimumab. Some clones in this sample may be carry-over from other donors' samples.

This chain connects TRBV7-3 to TRBJ2-3, with 9 bases fitting TRBD2. Germline CDR1 and CDR2: SGHTA and FQGTGA. There are 15 residues in the CDR3. The V segment lost 1 base and the J segment 3 bases; nucleotides outside the gene matches: 2. Here the CDR3 reads CASSLSGGVTDTQYF. CDR3 DNA sequence: TGTGCCAGCAGCTTAAGCGGGGGGGTAACAGATACGCAGTATTTT.

The V and J genes are TRBV5-1 and TRBJ2-7; 9 nucleotides match TRBD1. J was trimmed by 3 bases and V by 4 bases; bases with no gene match: 5. Germline V gene sequence: CDR1 SGHRS, CDR2 YFSETQ. The CDR3 loop spans 14 amino acids. The CDR3 loop is CASSKTDRGYEQYF. The CDR3 DNA sequence: TGCGCCAGCAGCAAAACGGACAGGGGCTACGAGCAGTACTTC. The whole variable domain, filled in from reference TRBV5-1 and TRBJ2-7, reads KAGVTQTPRYLIKTRGQQVTLSCSPISGHRSVSWYQQTPGQGLQFLFEYFSETQRNKGNFPGRFSGRQFSNSRSEMNVSTLELGDSALYLCASSKTDRGYEQYFGPGTRLTVT.

As DNA, the CDR3 is TGCGCCAGCAGTCCCTTGTCCGAGATCTTTGGGCAGTTCTTC. This codes for CASSPLSEIFGQFF. The V call is TRBV4-1, the J call TRBJ2-1; D uncertain. This CDR3 is 14 amino acids long. Trimming left V 6 bases short and J 12 bases short, with 21 bases between. Germline assignment: CDR1 MGHRA and CDR2 YSYEKL.

The chain combines TRBV11-2 with TRBJ1-2, with 7 bases lining up with TRBD1. Unmatched junction bases numbered 2, after V lost 5 bases and J lost 2 bases. The CDR3 has 13 amino acids. Germline CDR1 SGHAT, CDR2 FQNNGV. The CDR3: CASSQGQNYGYTF. In DNA form, the CDR3 reads TGTGCCAGCAGCCAGGGACAGAACTATGGCTACACCTTC.

The CDR3 nucleotides are TGTGCCTGGTCCCGACAGGGTTTCTCCGGCGGCTACACCTTC. This encodes CAWSRQGFSGGYTF. The chain recombines TRBV30 with TRBJ1-2; 7 positions match TRBD1. CDR1 is GTSNPN and CDR2 is SVGIG in the germline V gene (reference sequence). With 5 bases clipped from V and 8 bases from J, the junction kept 14 bases outside the gene matches. CDR3 length: 14 residues.